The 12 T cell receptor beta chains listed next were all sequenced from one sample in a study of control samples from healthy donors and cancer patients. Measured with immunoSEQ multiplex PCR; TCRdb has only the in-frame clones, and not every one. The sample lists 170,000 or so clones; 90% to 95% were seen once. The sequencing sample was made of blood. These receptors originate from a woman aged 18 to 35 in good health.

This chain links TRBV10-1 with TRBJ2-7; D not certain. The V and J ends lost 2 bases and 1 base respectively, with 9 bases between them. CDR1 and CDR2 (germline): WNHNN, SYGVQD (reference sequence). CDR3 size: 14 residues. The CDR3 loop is CASSEVGRSYEQYF. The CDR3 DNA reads TGCGCCAGCAGTGAGGTAGGACGGTCCTACGAGCAGTACTTC.

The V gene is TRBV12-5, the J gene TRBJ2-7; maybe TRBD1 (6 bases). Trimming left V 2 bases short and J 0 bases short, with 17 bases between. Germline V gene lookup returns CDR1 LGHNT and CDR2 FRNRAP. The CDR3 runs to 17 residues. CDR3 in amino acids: CASGLNHPRTDSYEQYF. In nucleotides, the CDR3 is TGTGCTAGTGGTTTGAATCACCCTCGGACAGACTCCTACGAGCAGTACTTC.

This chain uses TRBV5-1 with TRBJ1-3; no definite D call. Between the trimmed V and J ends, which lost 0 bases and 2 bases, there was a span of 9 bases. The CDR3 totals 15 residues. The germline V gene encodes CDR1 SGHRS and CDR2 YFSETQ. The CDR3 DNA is TGCGCCAGCAGCTTGGAAGGGCAGACTGGAAACACCATATATTTT. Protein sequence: CASSLEGQTGNTIYF.

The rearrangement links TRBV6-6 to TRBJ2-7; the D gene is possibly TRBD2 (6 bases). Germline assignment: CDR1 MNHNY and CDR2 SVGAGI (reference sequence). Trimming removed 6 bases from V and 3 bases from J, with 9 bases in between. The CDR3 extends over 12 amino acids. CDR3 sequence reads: CASRLEGYEQYF. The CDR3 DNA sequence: TGTGCCAGCAGGCTGGAGGGCTACGAGCAGTACTTC.

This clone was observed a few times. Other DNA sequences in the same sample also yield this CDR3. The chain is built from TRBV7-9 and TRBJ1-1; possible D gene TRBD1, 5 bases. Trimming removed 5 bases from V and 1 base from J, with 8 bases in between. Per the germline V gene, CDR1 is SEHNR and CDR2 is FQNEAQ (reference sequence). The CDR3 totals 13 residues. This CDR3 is CASSPGQNTEAFF. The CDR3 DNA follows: TGTGCCAGCAGCCCCGGACAGAACACTGAAGCTTTCTTT.

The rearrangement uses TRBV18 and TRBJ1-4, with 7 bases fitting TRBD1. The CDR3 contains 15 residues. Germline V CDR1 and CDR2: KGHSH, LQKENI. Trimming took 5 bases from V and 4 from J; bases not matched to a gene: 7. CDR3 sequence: CASSARTGVNEKLFF. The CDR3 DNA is TGTGCCAGCTCAGCACGAACAGGGGTTAATGAAAAACTGTTTTTT.

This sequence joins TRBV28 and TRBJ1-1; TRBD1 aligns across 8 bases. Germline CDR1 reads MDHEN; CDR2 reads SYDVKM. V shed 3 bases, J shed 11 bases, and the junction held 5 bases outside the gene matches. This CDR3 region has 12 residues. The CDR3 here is CASSFQGALAFF. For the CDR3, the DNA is TGTGCCAGCAGTTTCCAGGGGGCGCTTGCTTTCTTT.

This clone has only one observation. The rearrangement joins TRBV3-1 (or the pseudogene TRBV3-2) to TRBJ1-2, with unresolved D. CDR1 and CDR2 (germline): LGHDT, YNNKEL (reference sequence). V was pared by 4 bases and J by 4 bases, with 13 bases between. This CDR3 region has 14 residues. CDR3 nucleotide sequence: TGTGCCAGCAGCCGGGCCGGTCTGGCCTATGGCTACACCTTC. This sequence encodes CASSRAGLAYGYTF.

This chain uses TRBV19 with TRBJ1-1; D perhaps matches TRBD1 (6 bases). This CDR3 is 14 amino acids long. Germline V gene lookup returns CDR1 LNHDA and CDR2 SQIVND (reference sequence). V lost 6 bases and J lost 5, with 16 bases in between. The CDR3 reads CASRSGGVWTEAFF. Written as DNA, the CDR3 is TGTGCCAGTAGATCGGGGGGCGTGTGGACTGAAGCTTTCTTT.

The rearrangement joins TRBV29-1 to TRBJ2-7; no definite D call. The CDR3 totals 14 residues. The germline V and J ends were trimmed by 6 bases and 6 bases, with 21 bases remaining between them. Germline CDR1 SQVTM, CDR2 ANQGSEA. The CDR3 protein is CSVGSAADSSEQYF. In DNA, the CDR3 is TGCAGCGTCGGATCGGCGGCCGATTCGAGCGAGCAGTACTTC.

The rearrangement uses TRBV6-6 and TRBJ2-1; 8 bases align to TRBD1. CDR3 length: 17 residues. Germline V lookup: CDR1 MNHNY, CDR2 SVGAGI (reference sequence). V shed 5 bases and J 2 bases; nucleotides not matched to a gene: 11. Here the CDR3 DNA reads TGTGCCAGCAGTCCTACCCGCCGGACAGGGACCTACAATGAGCAGTTCTTC. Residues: CASSPTRRTGTYNEQFF.

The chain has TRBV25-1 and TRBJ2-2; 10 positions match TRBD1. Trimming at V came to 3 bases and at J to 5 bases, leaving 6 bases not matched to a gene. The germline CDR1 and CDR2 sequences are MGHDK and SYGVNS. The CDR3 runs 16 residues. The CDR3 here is CASSEAGTGVTGELFF. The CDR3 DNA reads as TGTGCCAGCAGTGAGGCCGGGACAGGGGTAACCGGGGAGCTGTTTTTT.